Below, 18 T cell receptor beta chains from the same sample are listed, as sequenced in a study of human T cells and chemical hapten exposure. TCRdb reanalysed the RACE reads using MiXCR and keeps one entry per CDR3 protein. The data show 180,000 or so distinct CDR3 sequences, 20% to 25% seen once. Time point given: patch test 1, 2 weeks after DPC sensitization. The treatment denotes: therapeutic diphenylcyclopropenone sensitization with weekly scalp DPC. This material consisted of whole blood, taken in connection with sensitization to the hapten diphenylcyclopropenone (DPC). Receptors were obtained from a woman in her 50s with alopecia areata. Some clones in this sample may be carry-over from other donors' samples.

This rearrangement joins TRBV10-3 to TRBJ1-2, with 7 bases aligning to TRBD1. The CDR3 loop spans 15 amino acids. Germline loops: CDR1 ENHRY, CDR2 SYGVKD. The V segment lost 4 bases and the J segment 4 bases; nucleotides outside the gene matches: 9. This chain's CDR3 is CAISVGTETVYGYTF. The CDR3 nucleotides are TGTGCCATCAGTGTCGGGACAGAGACGGTCTATGGCTACACCTTC.

This clonotype was counted only a few times. The V and J genes are TRBV6-6 and TRBJ2-2, with unresolved D. The CDR3 runs 14 residues. Germline V gene sequence: CDR1 MNHNY, CDR2 SVGAGI (reference sequence). Trimming cost V 0 bases and J 4 bases, with 6 bases left between them. The CDR3 region has the DNA TGTGCCAGCAGTTACTCGACCAGCACCGGGGAGCTGTTTTTT. This sequence encodes CASSYSTSTGELFF.

This rearrangement joins TRBV6-4 to TRBJ1-2; the D is unclear. Per the germline V gene, CDR1 is MRHNA and CDR2 is SNTAGT. V lost 7 bases to trimming and J lost 0 bases, with 6 bases between them. The CDR3 is 12 amino acids. Here the CDR3 reads CASMAPNYGYTF. Here the CDR3 DNA reads TGTGCCAGCATGGCCCCTAACTATGGCTACACCTTC.

The V and J genes are TRBV6-5 and TRBJ2-3; D may be TRBD1 (6 bases). The V gene lost 5 bases and the J gene lost 2 bases, with 8 bases spanning the gap. The CDR3 length is 13 residues. Germline CDR1 reads MNHEY; CDR2 reads SVGAGI. As DNA, the CDR3 is TGTGCCAGCAGTCGGACAGTCACAGATACGCAGTATTTT. Protein product: CASSRTVTDTQYF.

This clonotype was counted between two and nine times. This chain joins TRBV14 and TRBJ2-6; D unclear. The germline CDR1 and CDR2 sequences are SGHDN and FVKESK. V lost 0 bases and J lost 1, with 4 bases in between. The CDR3 runs to 15 residues. The DNA for the CDR3 is TGTGCCAGCAGCCAAGATCTTTCTGGGGCCAACGTCCTGACTTTC. Its protein product is CASSQDLSGANVLTF.

This clonotype was picked up many times. This rearrangement joins TRBV20-1 to TRBJ2-7, with TRBD2 matching over 15 bases. The CDR3 spans 14 residues. J was trimmed by 7 bases and V by 6 bases; bases with no gene match: 7. Germline CDR1 reads DFQATT; CDR2 reads SNEGSKA (reference sequence). As DNA, the CDR3 is TGCAGTGCCATTCCGGGACTAGCGGGAGGAGAGCAGTACTTC. Protein sequence: CSAIPGLAGGEQYF.

This clonotype showed up just a few times. The rearrangement uses TRBV5-4 and TRBJ2-1; 14 bases are shared with TRBD2. V shed 4 bases, J shed 0 bases, and the junction held 3 bases outside the gene matches. In germline, CDR1 is SGHNT, CDR2 YYREEE (reference sequence). The CDR3 is made up of 17 amino acids. For the CDR3, the DNA is TGTGCCAGCAGCCTAGGACTAGCGGGAGGCTCCTACAATGAGCAGTTCTTC. Translated: CASSLGLAGGSYNEQFF.

This clonotype was detected a few times. The chain joins TRBV20-1 to TRBJ1-4, with D perhaps TRBD1 (5 bases). The CDR3 totals 13 residues. The V end was cut by 2 bases, the J end by 5 bases, with 9 bases between. Germline values: CDR1 DFQATT, CDR2 SNEGSKA (reference sequence). CDR3 protein: CSARWGNNEKLFF. The CDR3 DNA is TGCAGTGCTAGATGGGGGAACAATGAAAAACTGTTTTTT.

The V and J genes are TRBV9 and TRBJ1-2; a possible D gene is TRBD1 (5 bases). V lost 0 bases and J lost 10, with 10 bases in between. This CDR3 contains 12 residues. Germline V gene lookup returns CDR1 SGDLS and CDR2 YYNGEE. As DNA, the CDR3 is TGTGCCAGCAGCGTAGTTGAGGGGCTCTACACCTTC. Protein product: CASSVVEGLYTF.

This clonotype was observed a handful of times. V usage is TRBV5-1 and J usage is TRBJ2-1, with D tentatively TRBD2 (5 bases). Between the trimmed V and J ends, which lost 4 bases and 8 bases, there was a span of 10 bases. Germline CDR1 reads SGHRS; CDR2 reads YFSETQ. The CDR3 totals 12 residues. The CDR3 sequence: CASSPPRDEQFF. The CDR3 DNA is TGCGCCAGCAGCCCCCCGAGGGATGAGCAGTTCTTC.

This clonotype turned up a few times. For the CDR3, the DNA is TGCAGTGCTAGAGAAGAAGGGGCCACGAAGACCCAGTACTTC. It translates to CSAREEGATKTQYF. The chain is built from TRBV20-1 and TRBJ2-5, with D tentatively TRBD1 (5 bases). Germline assignment: CDR1 DFQATT and CDR2 SNEGSKA (reference sequence). This CDR3 is 14 amino acids long. The V gene lost 0 bases and the J gene lost 6 bases, with 14 bases spanning the gap.

The chain joins TRBV19 to TRBJ2-3, with TRBD1 matching over 10 bases. This CDR3 region has 15 residues. From germline, CDR1 is LNHDA and CDR2 SQIVND (reference sequence). Germline trimming cut 6 bases from V and 2 bases from J; bases unmatched to any gene: 5. The CDR3 sequence: CASRPGQGYTDTQYF. DNA of the CDR3: TGTGCCAGTAGACCGGGACAGGGGTACACAGATACGCAGTATTTT.

This clonotype was observed a handful of times. The chain uses TRBV6-2 or TRBV6-3 and TRBJ2-7; D may be TRBD2 (6 bases). This CDR3 region has 13 residues. Germline CDR1 is MNHEY and CDR2 is SVGEGT. The V end lost 6 bases, the J end lost 5 bases, and 14 bases lay between the germline ends. CDR3 coding DNA: TGTGCCAGCAGGCGGACTGGCGGGAACGAGCAGTACTTC. It is translated as CASRRTGGNEQYF.

The table lists this clonotype with a few counts. The chain has TRBV27 and TRBJ1-5; D not resolved. The CDR3 totals 13 residues. The germline CDR1 and CDR2 sequences are MNHEY and SMNVEV (reference sequence). With 6 bases removed from V and 2 bases from J, the gap between germline ends came to 8 bases. CDR3 sequence reads: CASRVQGNQPQHF. The CDR3 DNA is TGTGCCAGCAGAGTCCAGGGCAATCAGCCCCAGCATTTT.

Turning to this clonotype: Because it lacks the conserved phenylalanine or tryptophan at the end, this CDR3 is likely a read error. The limits of the CDR3 on the DNA are not certain, so only TCRdb's listed CDR3 is given. This chain links TRBV7-9 with TRBJ2-7; TRBD1 is the table's D call and was not checked against the DNA. Germline CDR1 SEHNR, CDR2 FQNEAQ (reference sequence). Both ends counted, the CDR3 spans 12 residues. CDR3 sequence: CASSLDARGYFI.

This clonotype was seen only a few times. This chain connects TRBV7-9 to TRBJ1-4, with 7 bases that match TRBD1. The CDR3 spans 14 residues. Looked up from germline, CDR1 is SEHNR and CDR2 is FQNEAQ (reference sequence). V was clipped by 4 bases and J by 5 bases; unmatched bases: 4. DNA of the CDR3: TGTGCCAGCAGCTCCACAGGGGAGAATGAAAAACTGTTTTTT. Translation: CASSSTGENEKLFF.

Only a few counts were recorded for this clonotype. The chain couples TRBV7-2 to TRBJ2-3, with 7 bases aligning to TRBD2. CDR1 and CDR2 from the germline V gene are SGHTA and FQGNSA. The J segment lost 3 bases and the V segment lost 5 bases, leaving 5 bases of the junction unmatched. The length of the CDR3 is 14 residues. In nucleotides, the CDR3 is TGTGCCAGCAGCGGGGCTAGCGGTACAGATACGCAGTATTTT. Encoded protein: CASSGASGTDTQYF.

This clonotype was seen more than once but under ten times. The chain carries TRBV27 and TRBJ2-7; the D gene is possibly TRBD1 (6 bases). V lost 2 bases and J 3 bases, leaving 11 bases between the germline ends. CDR1 MNHEY and CDR2 SMNVEV come from the germline V gene (reference sequence). The CDR3 extends over 14 amino acids. The CDR3 region is CASSLGQFGYEQYF. In DNA, the CDR3 is TGTGCCAGCAGTTTAGGACAGTTCGGCTACGAGCAGTACTTC.